This is a list of T cell receptor beta chains from one sample in a study of siplizumab effects on memory and regulatory T cells. Profiling relied on immunoSEQ multiplex PCR, and the TCRdb table lists in-frame clones only, not all of them. The sample yields tens of thousands of clones, just over 95% seen once. The sample was naive CD8+ T cells sorted from blood. The receptor set was obtained from a human donor in good health. The CDR3 runs from the conserved cysteine through the conserved F or W. D genes are given only for firm matches. Where a row states a size, it is once, few, many or the class of an expanded clone; other rows omit it.

>.|.|TRBV9|TRBJ1-5
CASSAGGDGNQPQHF
TGTGCCAGCAGCGCTGGGGGCGATGGCAATCAGCCCCAGCATTTT
>once|TRBD1|TRBV5-4|TRBJ1-1
CASRTGTESEAFF
TGTGCCAGCAGGACCGGGACAGAGTCTGAAGCTTTCTTT
>.|TRBD2|TRBV18|TRBJ2-1
CASSPSGGSYNEQFF
TGTGCCAGCTCACCTTCGGGGGGATCTTACAATGAGCAGTTCTTC
>.|.|TRBV4-3|TRBJ1-2
CASSQDLWGASYGYTF
TGCGCCAGCAGCCAAGACTTGTGGGGGGCATCCTATGGCTACACCTTC
>.|.|TRBV7-7|TRBJ2-2
CASSLGGATGELFF
TGTGCCAGCAGCTTAGGGGGGGCGACCGGGGAGCTGTTTTTT
>.|TRBD1|TRBV30|TRBJ2-5
CAWSAPGTGEETQYF
TGTGCCTGGAGTGCACCCGGGACAGGGGAAGAGACCCAGTACTTC
>.|.|TRBV6-5|TRBJ2-2
CASSYSQKNGELFF
TGTGCCAGCAGTTACAGTCAGAAGAACGGGGAGCTGTTTTTT
>.|.|TRBV28|TRBJ1-2
CASSSGTYGYTF
TGTGCCAGCAGTTCGGGGACCTATGGCTACACCTTC
>.|.|TRBV6-1|TRBJ1-5
CASSEWAGSNQPQHF
TGTGCCAGCAGTGAATGGGCAGGGAGTAATCAGCCCCAGCATTTT
>.|.|TRBV28|TRBJ1-5
CASSLRSSNQPQHF
TGTGCCAGCAGTTTAAGGTCTAGCAATCAGCCCCAGCATTTT
>.|.|TRBV7-2|TRBJ2-7
CASSLPGQLYEQYF
TGTGCCAGCAGCTTACCGGGACAACTCTACGAGCAGTACTTC